This TCR beta chain came from a study of cytomegalovirus exposure and HLA in healthy donors. In this sample, this clone turned up once. Deletions cut 0 bases from V and 0 bases from J, with 12 bases between. The CDR3 runs 16 residues. Germline CDR1 and CDR2: LNHNV and YYDKDF (reference sequence). Primers: 60 Vbeta forward and 13 Jbeta reverse. Sequenced by immunoSEQ multiplex PCR; TCRdb stores in-frame clones only, minus some. The table records about 120,000 clones, approximately 17% of them present only once. This receptor was identified in a female donor in good health and CMV-seropositive. The specimen was PBMCs. This chain uses TRBV15 with TRBJ2-7; D is uncertain. The CDR3 bases are TGTGCCACCAGCAGAGATTACCCCGTTAGCTCCTACGAGCAGTACTTC. Its protein is CATSRDYPVSSYEQYF.